The 20 T cell receptor beta chains presented below share a single source sample, sequenced in a study of blood T cell repertoires in COVID-19. Libraries were prepared by immunoSEQ multiplex PCR; TCRdb keeps only in-frame clonotypes and omits some of them. The data contain roughly 300,000 clones, around 81% of them seen just once; the ten biggest clones take up over 2.5%. Sample: peripheral blood. These receptors all stem from an older woman with active or convalescent COVID-19.

The genes are TRBV3-1 (or the pseudogene TRBV3-2) and TRBJ1-1, with 9 bases aligning to TRBD1. V shed 2 bases and J 1 base; nucleotides not matched to a gene: 2. The V gene's germline CDR1 is LGHDT and CDR2 YNNKEL (reference sequence). The CDR3 sequence is 15 residues long. The CDR3 sequence: CASSQRTGANTEAFF. CDR3 sequence (DNA): TGTGCCAGCAGCCAAAGGACAGGGGCGAACACTGAAGCTTTCTTT.

The V gene is TRBV3-1 (or the pseudogene TRBV3-2), the J gene TRBJ2-3; no firm D call. The V end lost 1 base, the J end lost 2 bases, and 10 bases lay between the germline ends. CDR3 length: 15 amino acids. Germline CDR1 and CDR2: LGHDT and YNNKEL (reference sequence). Here the CDR3 DNA reads TGTGCCAGCAGCCAAGGACACCTCTACACAGATACGCAGTATTTT. Translation gives CASSQGHLYTDTQYF.

The chain's CDR3 is CASSSSTGNQPQHF. CDR3 coding DNA: TGTGCCAGCAGCTCCTCGACAGGGAATCAGCCCCAGCATTTT. This chain uses TRBV7-9 with TRBJ1-5; 7 bases line up with TRBD1. Germline-derived CDR1 and CDR2 are SEHNR and FQNEAQ (reference sequence). CDR3 size: 14 residues. The ends lost 4 bases at V and 4 bases at J; junction bases unmatched: 4.

The CDR3 DNA sequence: TGTGCTAGTGGTTCACGGACAGGGCGTAATGAAAAACTGTTTTTT. As protein: CASGSRTGRNEKLFF. The chain employs TRBV12-5 and TRBJ1-4; 8 positions agree with TRBD1. CDR1 is LGHNT, CDR2 FRNRAP, per germline. V gave up 4 bases and J gave up 4 bases; unmatched junction bases: 5. CDR3 length: 15 residues.

The rearrangement links TRBV5-5 to TRBJ1-1, with no clear D. The V gene lost 4 bases and the J gene lost 1 base, with 8 bases spanning the gap. The CDR3 has 13 amino acids. Germline V gene lookup returns CDR1 SGHKS and CDR2 YYEKEE (reference sequence). This chain's CDR3 is CASSQSGNTEAFF. CDR3 coding DNA: TGTGCCAGCAGCCAATCAGGGAACACTGAAGCTTTCTTT.

This clone was recorded once. This chain connects TRBV5-4 to TRBJ2-1, with D possibly TRBD2 on 6 matching bases. Trimming took off 4 bases at V and 5 bases at J, with 13 bases between the two ends. Germline CDR1 SGHNT, CDR2 YYREEE (reference sequence). The CDR3 is 14 amino acids. CDR3 sequence (DNA): TGTGCCAGCAGCCCCGGGGGTCTAGACAATGAGCAGTTCTTC. It translates to CASSPGGLDNEQFF.

The chain carries TRBV5-1 and TRBJ1-6, with a tentative D call TRBD1 (6 bases). This CDR3 spans 13 amino acids. Germline V gene data show CDR1 as SGHRS and CDR2 as YFSETQ. V was clipped by 5 bases and J by 5 bases, with 8 bases between them. CDR3 DNA sequence: TGCGCCAGCAGTACAGGGAATAATTCACCCCTCCACTTT. It is translated as CASSTGNNSPLHF.

In its sample, this clone was seen a few times. The V and J genes are TRBV2 and TRBJ2-5; D possibly corresponds to TRBD1 (6 bases). The CDR3 has 13 residues. In germline, CDR1 is SNHLY, CDR2 FYNNEI. V was pared by 7 bases and J by 1 base, with 10 bases between. CDR3 region: CASTRDTQETQYF. As DNA, the CDR3 is TGTGCCAGCACCAGGGACACCCAAGAGACCCAGTACTTC.

The genes are TRBV11-1 and TRBJ1-1, with 8 positions matching TRBD1. Germline loops: CDR1 SGHAT, CDR2 FQDESV (reference sequence). After removal of 7 bases from V and 6 bases from J, the junction contained 16 bases not matched to a gene. This CDR3 spans 16 amino acids. The chain's CDR3 is CASTPSPRGLISEAFF. The CDR3 region has the DNA TGTGCCAGCACCCCTAGTCCCAGGGGGCTTATCTCTGAAGCTTTCTTT.

The gene calls are TRBV14 and TRBJ1-2, with 10 bases matching TRBD1. Germline values: CDR1 SGHDN, CDR2 FVKESK. Losses at the gene ends were 4 bases for V and 7 bases for J; bases not matched to a gene: 9. CDR3 length: 15 residues. CDR3 DNA sequence: TGTGCCAGCAGCCGTCTCGACAGGGGGCGCGGTGGCTACACCTTC. Protein product: CASSRLDRGRGGYTF. The whole variable domain, filled in from reference TRBV14 and TRBJ1-2, reads EAGVTQFPSHSVIEKGQTVTLRCDPISGHDNLYWYRRVMGKEIKFLLHFVKESKQDESGMPNNRFLAERTGGTYSTLKVQPAELEDSGVYFCASSRLDRGRGGYTFGSGTRLTVV.

A word on this clone: This sample also contains other DNA sequences that code for the same CDR3. The CDR3 spells CASSFGGYGYTF. The CDR3 DNA sequence: TGTGCCAGCAGTTTCGGGGGCTATGGCTACACCTTC. The V gene is TRBV12-3 or TRBV12-4, the J gene TRBJ1-2; D possibly corresponds to TRBD1 (5 bases). The CDR3 runs to 12 residues. The ends were cut back, 3 bases at V and 4 bases at J, with 6 bases in the middle.

The chain carries TRBV4-3 and TRBJ2-1; 9 bases line up with TRBD2. Germline V lookup: CDR1 LGHNA, CDR2 YSLEER. Trimming cost V 3 bases and J 6 bases; bases outside gene matches: 6. The CDR3 runs 15 residues. CDR3: CASSHRTSEGNEQFF. Here the CDR3 DNA reads TGCGCCAGCAGCCACAGGACTAGCGAGGGCAATGAGCAGTTCTTC.

CDR3 nucleotides: TGTGCCAGCAGCTTAGGCGGGGGACGGACCAGCTACACCTTC. It is translated as CASSLGGGRTSYTF. The chain recombines TRBV7-3 with TRBJ1-2, with D perhaps TRBD1 (5 bases). The CDR3 totals 14 residues. Trimming left V 2 bases short and J 9 bases short, with 16 bases between. The germline CDR1 and CDR2 sequences are SGHTA and FQGTGA.

The genes are TRBV12-3 or TRBV12-4 and TRBJ2-7; D might be TRBD1 (5 bases). This CDR3 region has 12 residues. V shed 2 bases and J shed 6 bases, with 8 bases lying between them. The CDR3 DNA reads as TGTGCCAGCAGTTTACCAGGGCGCGAGCAGTACTTC. Protein sequence: CASSLPGREQYF.

This sequence joins TRBV7-9 and TRBJ2-2, with 9 bases matching TRBD1. This CDR3 has 16 amino acids. The germline CDR1 and CDR2 sequences are SEHNR and FQNEAQ (reference sequence). The V segment lost 6 bases and the J segment 6 bases; nucleotides outside the gene matches: 11. The CDR3 nucleotides are TGTGCCAGCAGACCCGGGGGACAGGGCAATGCCGGGGAGCTGTTTTTT. This gives the protein CASRPGGQGNAGELFF.

This rearrangement joins TRBV7-9 to TRBJ2-3, with D possibly matching TRBD2 (6 bases). V dropped 0 bases and J dropped 0 bases, with 16 bases sitting between them. Germline V gives CDR1 SEHNR, CDR2 FQNEAQ (reference sequence). CDR3 length: 18 amino acids. The CDR3 sequence: CASSLALRAGESTDTQYF. The CDR3 region has the DNA TGTGCCAGCAGCTTAGCGTTGCGAGCGGGTGAAAGCACAGATACGCAGTATTTT.

The rearrangement joins TRBV5-4 to TRBJ2-5, with 16 bases that match TRBD2. Germline CDR1 SGHNT, CDR2 YYREEE (reference sequence). V was clipped by 4 bases and J by 5 bases; unmatched bases: 8. The CDR3 consists of 17 residues. Here the CDR3 reads CASSKGTSGGVGETQYF. In DNA, the CDR3 is TGTGCCAGCAGCAAAGGGACTAGCGGGGGGGTCGGGGAGACCCAGTACTTC. Complete variable domain (other parts from reference TRBV5-4 and TRBJ2-5): ETGVTQSPTHLIKTRGQQVTLRCSSQSGHNTVSWYQQALGQGPQFIFQYYREEENGRGNFPPRFSGLQFPNYSSELNVNALELDDSALYLCASSKGTSGGVGETQYFGPGTRLLVL.

This clone has a count of ten or more. The chain uses TRBV25-1 and TRBJ2-7; the match to TRBD1 covers 9 bases. Germline V gene sequence: CDR1 MGHDK, CDR2 SYGVNS. CDR3 size: 15 residues. V was pared by 1 base and J by 0 bases, with 1 base of the junction left unmatched. The CDR3 protein is CASSELGQGSYEQYF. Here the CDR3 DNA reads TGTGCCAGCAGTGAATTGGGACAGGGCTCCTACGAGCAGTACTTC.

This clone was recorded a few times. J is TRBJ2-3 and V is TRBV5-4, with D tentatively TRBD2 (6 bases). The CDR3 covers 15 residues. V lost 3 bases and J lost 1, with 12 bases in between. CDR1 SGHNT and CDR2 YYREEE come from the germline V gene (reference sequence). The CDR3 DNA is TGTGCCAGCAGCTGGACTGGAGGGGGCACAGATACGCAGTATTTT. Amino acid sequence: CASSWTGGGTDTQYF. Full variable domain (rest looked up from reference TRBV5-4 and TRBJ2-3): ETGVTQSPTHLIKTRGQQVTLRCSSQSGHNTVSWYQQALGQGPQFIFQYYREEENGRGNFPPRFSGLQFPNYSSELNVNALELDDSALYLCASSWTGGGTDTQYFGPGTRLTVL.

The chain recombines TRBV9 with TRBJ1-4; D is uncertain. The CDR3 contains 13 residues. Trimming pared 0 bases from V and 5 bases from J, leaving 5 bases between. Germline loops: CDR1 SGDLS, CDR2 YYNGEE. The DNA of the CDR3 is TGTGCCAGCAGCGTAGATGCGAATGAAAAACTGTTTTTT. Its protein is CASSVDANEKLFF.